The T cell receptor (beta chain) under discussion was sequenced for a study of cytomegalovirus exposure and HLA in healthy donors. Whole-study results and caveats: Several of the most significant clusters were apparently associated with common viral pathogens in a later analysis.

Germline V gives CDR1 SQVTM, CDR2 ANQGSEA. CDR3 length: 13 residues. V dropped 4 bases and J dropped 0; count of bases not matched to a gene: 2. 60 Vbeta and 13 Jbeta primers were used in PCR. Assay: immunoSEQ multiplex PCR; the TCRdb copy retains only in-frame clones and omits some. The top ten clones hold about 0.2% of a sample with a few hundred thousand clones, approximately 80% of them seen once. This clone was detected a few times. Its antigen remains unidentified. The rearrangement links TRBV29-1 to TRBJ2-7; 8 nucleotides match TRBD2. This TCR was sampled from a girl aged 2-10 years in good health and CMV-seronegative. Sequencing used PBMCs. As DNA, the CDR3 is TGCAGCGTTGTACTAGCGGACTCCTACGAGCAGTACTTC. Its translation: CSVVLADSYEQYF.